The 11 T cell receptor beta chains listed next were all sequenced from one sample in a study of spatial heterogeneity in lung cancer (dated by TCRdb to the late 2010s). Library preparation used 5' RACE. Sequencing took place on a NextSeq 500. The public sequencing data were trimmed at Q25 with fastp and processed into clonotypes with MiXCR by TCRdb, which kept only in-frame beta chains. Rows with a matching CDR3 protein are joined into one entry that keeps the most common DNA and genes. The sample has about 22,000 distinct CDR3 sequences on record, 4.6% of them singletons. The ten largest clones capture approximately 7.4% of the sample. Reading the label with the study, this specimen's time point is: sample taken at primary tumor resection. Sequencing used PBMCs, obtained at surgery. All receptors derive from a male donor with early-stage non-small cell lung cancer.

The rearrangement joins TRBV18 to TRBJ2-2, with D perhaps matching TRBD1 or TRBD2 (6 bases each). Germline loops: CDR1 KGHSH, CDR2 LQKENI. The V and J ends lost 2 bases and 3 bases respectively, with 10 bases between them. The CDR3 has 15 amino acids. The CDR3 is CASSPSGGDTGELFF. CDR3 sequence (DNA): TGTGCCAGCTCACCATCCGGGGGCGACACCGGGGAGCTGTTTTTT.

By sample fraction, this clonotype is medium-sized. The J gene is TRBJ1-1, the V gene TRBV29-1; 9 bases map to TRBD1. Germline loops: CDR1 SQVTM, CDR2 ANQGSEA. This CDR3 spans 12 amino acids. J gave up 4 bases and V 7 bases, and 4 bases lay outside the gene matches. The CDR3 DNA sequence: TGCAGCGGGGGACAGGGAATCACTGAAGCTTTCTTT. Protein: CSGGQGITEAFF. The entire variable domain, with the rest obtained from reference TRBV29-1 and TRBJ1-1, is as follows: SAVISQKPSRDICQRGTSLTIQCQVDSQVTMMFWYRQQPGQSLTLIATANQGSEATYESGFVIDKFPISRPNLTFSTLTVSNMSPEDSSIYLCSGGQGITEAFFGQGTRLTVV.

There are a few counts of this clonotype. The chain recombines TRBV20-1 with TRBJ2-3, with 10 bases aligning to TRBD2. This CDR3 contains 15 residues. Germline CDR1 reads DFQATT; CDR2 reads SNEGSKA (reference sequence). The V and J ends lost 3 bases and 5 bases, in that order; junction bases with no gene match: 8. DNA of the CDR3: TGCAGTGCTAGGTCCAGCGGGAGGGGAGTAGATACGCAGTATTTT. This translates into CSARSSGRGVDTQYF.

This clonotype was seen ten or more times. At one end, the junction sequence differs from germline, possibly due to a read error. The V and J genes are TRBV28 and TRBJ2-7; perhaps TRBD2 as D (5 bases). The germline V gene encodes CDR1 MDHEN and CDR2 SYDVKM. The CDR3 spans 11 residues. The CDR3 region has the DNA TGTGCCAGCAGTTTATGGCAGAGGGTTGACTTC. Its translation: CASSLWQRVDF.

This clonotype came up many times. The rearrangement uses TRBV4-2 and TRBJ2-5, with D perhaps being TRBD1 or TRBD2 (5 bases each). Germline-derived CDR1 and CDR2 are LGHNA and YNFKEQ. Trimming cost V 2 bases and J 1 base, with 11 bases left between them. The length of the CDR3 is 15 residues. CDR3 sequence: CASSQRGRTQETQYF. The CDR3 DNA sequence: TGTGCCAGCAGCCAACGGGGACGGACCCAAGAGACCCAGTACTTC.

The sample holds a few counts of this clonotype. The chain is built from TRBV19 and TRBJ2-1, with 7 bases fitting TRBD2. With V trimmed by 4 bases and J by 5 bases, 8 bases remained unmatched. Germline V gives CDR1 LNHDA, CDR2 SQIVND (reference sequence). This CDR3 spans 15 amino acids. The CDR3 DNA reads as TGTGCCAGTAGTAGTGCGTCTAGCGGCCACAATGAGCAGTTCTTC. Translation gives CASSSASSGHNEQFF.

V and J are TRBV21-1 and TRBJ2-2; the table's D call, TRBD2, has no DNA check behind it. TRBV21-1 is flagged as a pseudogene. This CDR3 has 19 residues. The DNA for the CDR3 is TGTGCCAGCAGCCTACAGGGACTAGCGCACCCCTGGAACACCGGGGAGCTGTTTTTT. Its protein product is CASSLQGLAHPWNTGELFF.

This clonotype came up many times. V is TRBV28 and J is TRBJ1-2; TRBD1 is a possible D gene (5 bases). CDR1 is MDHEN, CDR2 SYDVKM, per germline. Trimming shortened V by 5 bases and J by 1 base, and 8 bases separated the two germline ends. The CDR3 sequence is 13 residues long. In nucleotides, the CDR3 is TGTGCCAGCAGTAAGACAGTTAACTATGGCTACACCTTC. Encoded protein: CASSKTVNYGYTF.

This clonotype was detected many times. The chain has TRBV24-1 and TRBJ2-1; 7 nucleotides agree with TRBD1. This CDR3 is 14 amino acids long. Germline assignment: CDR1 KGHDR and CDR2 SFDVKD. The junction had 2 bases not matched to a gene; V was cut back by 0 bases and J by 7 bases. CDR3 in amino acids: CATSDLAQGNEQFF. For the CDR3, the DNA is TGTGCCACCAGTGATTTGGCACAGGGGAATGAGCAGTTCTTC.

This clonotype was seen ten or more times. This chain joins TRBV7-9 and TRBJ2-6; no clear D. V dropped 5 bases and J dropped 0 bases, with 11 bases sitting between them. Germline V lookup: CDR1 SEHNR, CDR2 FQNEAQ (reference sequence). The CDR3 is 16 amino acids. The CDR3 here is CASSRTVSSGANVLTF. Written as DNA, the CDR3 is TGTGCCAGCAGCAGGACCGTGAGCTCTGGGGCCAACGTCCTGACTTTC.

This clonotype was seen at least ten times. The gene calls are TRBV9 and TRBJ2-1, with a tentative D call TRBD1 (5 bases). This CDR3 spans 14 amino acids. The germline V and J ends were trimmed by 3 bases and 15 bases, with 22 bases remaining between them. Germline V lookup: CDR1 SGDLS, CDR2 YYNGEE. The chain's CDR3 is CASSAQGSPLRRFF. For the CDR3, the DNA is TGTGCCAGCAGCGCCCAGGGATCGCCGCTCCGTCGGTTCTTC.